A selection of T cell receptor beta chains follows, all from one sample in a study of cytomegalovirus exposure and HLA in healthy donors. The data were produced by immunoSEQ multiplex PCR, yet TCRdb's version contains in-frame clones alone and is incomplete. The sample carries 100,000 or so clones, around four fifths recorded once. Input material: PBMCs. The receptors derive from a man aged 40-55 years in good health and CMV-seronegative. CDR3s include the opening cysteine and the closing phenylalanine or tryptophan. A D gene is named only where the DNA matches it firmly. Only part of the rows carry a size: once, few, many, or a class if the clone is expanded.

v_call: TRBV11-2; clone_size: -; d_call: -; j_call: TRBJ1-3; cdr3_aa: CASSPRGSSGNTIYF; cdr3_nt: TGTGCCAGCAGCCCTAGGGGCAGCTCTGGAAACACCATATATTTT
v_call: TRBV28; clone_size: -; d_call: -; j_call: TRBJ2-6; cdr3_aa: CASSFGQGPGANVLTF; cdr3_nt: TGTGCCAGCAGTTTTGGACAAGGGCCTGGGGCCAACGTCCTGACTTTC
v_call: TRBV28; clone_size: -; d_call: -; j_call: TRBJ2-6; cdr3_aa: CASSLVLSGANVLTF; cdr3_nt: TGTGCCAGCAGTTTAGTACTCTCTGGGGCCAACGTCCTGACTTTC
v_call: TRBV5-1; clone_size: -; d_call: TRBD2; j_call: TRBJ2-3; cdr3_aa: CASSLAGGTADTQYF; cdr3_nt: TGCGCCAGCAGCTTGGCCGGGGGGACTGCAGATACGCAGTATTTT
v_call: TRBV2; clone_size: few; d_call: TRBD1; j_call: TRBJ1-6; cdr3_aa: CASSDGTAFYNSPLHF; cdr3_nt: TGTGCCAGCAGTGACGGGACAGCCTTCTATAATTCACCCCTCCACTTT
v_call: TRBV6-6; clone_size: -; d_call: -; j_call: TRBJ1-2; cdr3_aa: CASSSTNYGYTF; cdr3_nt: TGTGCCAGCAGTTCCACTAACTATGGCTACACCTTC
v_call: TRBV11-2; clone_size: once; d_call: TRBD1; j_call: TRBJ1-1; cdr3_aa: CASSLLQGGTEAFF; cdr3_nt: TGTGCCAGCAGCTTACTACAGGGGGGCACTGAAGCTTTCTTT
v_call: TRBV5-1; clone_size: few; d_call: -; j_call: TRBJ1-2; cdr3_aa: CASRRQHPYGYTF; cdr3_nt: TGCGCCAGCAGGAGGCAGCACCCTTATGGCTACACCTTC
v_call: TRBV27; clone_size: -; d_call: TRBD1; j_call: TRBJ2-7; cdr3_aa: CASRTTDRGKYEQYF; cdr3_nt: TGTGCCAGCAGAACCACCGACAGGGGAAAGTACGAGCAGTACTTC
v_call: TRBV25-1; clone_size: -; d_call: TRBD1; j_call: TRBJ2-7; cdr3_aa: CASSDPGTGESEQYF; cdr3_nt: TGTGCCAGCAGTGACCCCGGGACAGGGGAGAGCGAGCAGTACTTC
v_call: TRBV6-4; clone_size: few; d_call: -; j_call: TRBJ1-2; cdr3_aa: CASRVTPEGYGYTF; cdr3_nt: TGTGCCAGCAGGGTGACCCCGGAGGGCTATGGCTACACCTTC
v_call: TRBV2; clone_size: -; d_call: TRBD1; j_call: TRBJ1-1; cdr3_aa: CASRGGRTGAVSGNEAFF; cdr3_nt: TGTGCCAGCAGGGGAGGAAGGACAGGGGCCGTCTCGGGGAATGAAGCTTTCTTT
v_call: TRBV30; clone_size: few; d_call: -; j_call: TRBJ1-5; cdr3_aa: CAWSSPNQPQHF; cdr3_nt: TGTGCCTGGAGTTCCCCAAATCAGCCCCAGCATTTT
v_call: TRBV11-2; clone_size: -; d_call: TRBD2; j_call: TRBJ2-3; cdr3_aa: CASSLGGDTQYF; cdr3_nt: TGTGCCAGCAGCTTGGGGGGGGATACGCAGTATTTT
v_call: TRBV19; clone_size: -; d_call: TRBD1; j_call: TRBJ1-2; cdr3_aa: CASERGGQGTKDGGYTF; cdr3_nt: TGTGCCAGTGAGCGAGGGGGACAGGGGACTAAAGATGGCGGCTACACCTTC
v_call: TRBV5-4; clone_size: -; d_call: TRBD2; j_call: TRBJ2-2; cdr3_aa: CASRPSGGNTGELFF; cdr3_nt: TGTGCCAGCAGACCGTCGGGGGGGAACACCGGGGAGCTGTTTTTT
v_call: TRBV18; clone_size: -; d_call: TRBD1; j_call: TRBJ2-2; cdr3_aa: CASSRGQGNTGELFF; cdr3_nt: TGTGCCAGCTCACGGGGACAGGGGAACACCGGGGAGCTGTTTTTT
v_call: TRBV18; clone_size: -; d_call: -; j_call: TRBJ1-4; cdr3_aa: CATQRDFNEKLFF; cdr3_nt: TGTGCCACTCAGAGGGACTTTAATGAAAAACTGTTTTTT
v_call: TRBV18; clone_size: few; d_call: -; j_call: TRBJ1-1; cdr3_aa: CASSPMLRDRSVEAFF; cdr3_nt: TGTGCCAGCTCACCCATGCTCCGAGACAGGAGTGTTGAAGCTTTCTTT
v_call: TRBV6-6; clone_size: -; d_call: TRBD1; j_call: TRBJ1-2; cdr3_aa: CASSRPGQGGYGYTF; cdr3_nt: TGTGCCAGCAGCCGACCGGGACAGGGAGGCTATGGCTACACCTTC
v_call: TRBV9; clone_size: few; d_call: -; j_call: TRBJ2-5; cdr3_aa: CASSKGDGMETQYF; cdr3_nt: TGTGCCAGCAGCAAGGGGGATGGGATGGAGACCCAGTACTTC
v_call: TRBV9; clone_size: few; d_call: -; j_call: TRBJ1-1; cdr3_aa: CASSWTNTEAFF; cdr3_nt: TGTGCCAGCAGCTGGACAAACACTGAAGCTTTCTTT
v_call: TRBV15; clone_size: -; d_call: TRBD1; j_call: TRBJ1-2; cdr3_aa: CATSREAGGGVNYGYTF; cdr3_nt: TGTGCCACCAGCAGAGAGGCAGGGGGCGGTGTAAACTATGGCTACACCTTC
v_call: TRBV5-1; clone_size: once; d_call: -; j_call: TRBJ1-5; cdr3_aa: CASSPETNSQPQHF; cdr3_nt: TGCGCCAGCAGCCCAGAGACAAATAGTCAGCCCCAGCATTTT
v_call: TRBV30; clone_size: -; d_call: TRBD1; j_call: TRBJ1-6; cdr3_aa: CAWSTGTGNSPLHF; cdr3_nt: TGTGCCTGGAGTACCGGGACAGGGAATTCACCCCTCCACTTT
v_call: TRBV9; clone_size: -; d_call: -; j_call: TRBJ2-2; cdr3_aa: CASSVEGYTGELFF; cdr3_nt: TGTGCCAGCAGCGTAGAGGGGTACACCGGGGAGCTGTTTTTT
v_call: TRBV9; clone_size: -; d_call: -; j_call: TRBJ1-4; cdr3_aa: CASSVGLTNEKLFF; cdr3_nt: TGTGCCAGCAGCGTAGGACTGACTAATGAAAAACTGTTTTTT
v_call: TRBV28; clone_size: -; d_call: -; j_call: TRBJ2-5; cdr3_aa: CASTGGETQYF; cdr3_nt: TGTGCCAGCACTGGAGGTGAGACCCAGTACTTC
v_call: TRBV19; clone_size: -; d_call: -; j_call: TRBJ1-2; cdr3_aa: CASSGGYDYGYTF; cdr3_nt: TGTGCCAGTAGTGGAGGGTACGACTATGGCTACACCTTC
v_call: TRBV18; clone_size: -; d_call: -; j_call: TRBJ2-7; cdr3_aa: CASSQRQDTYEQYF; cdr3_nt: TGTGCCAGCTCACAACGGCAGGACACGTACGAGCAGTACTTC
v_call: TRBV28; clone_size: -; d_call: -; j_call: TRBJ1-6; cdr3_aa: CASSLIAAGQSPLHF; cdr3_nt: TGTGCCAGCAGTTTAATCGCGGCAGGGCAGTCACCCCTCCACTTT